These T cell receptor beta chains were read from a single sample in a study of spatial heterogeneity in lung cancer. Each CDR3 protein is one row after TCRdb ran MiXCR on the 5' RACE reads. The data show 9,000 to 13,000 distinct CDR3 sequences, approximately 25% seen once. The source material was PBMCs, sampled at surgery. The receptors derive from a female donor with early-stage non-small cell lung cancer. Each CDR3 is given with its conserved first and last residue. Each record gives: CDR3 protein, CDR3 DNA, V gene, clone size, J gene, D gene. The D gene is left open where the match is weak. Clone size is given for some rows only: seen once, a few or many times, or a class if the clone is expanded.

CASSLQGADYGYTF	TGTGCCAGCAGCTTACAGGGAGCAGACTATGGCTACACCTTC	TRBV7-2	many	TRBJ1-2	NA
CASSSLGQGKNTEAFF	TGTGCCAGTAGCTCACTCGGACAGGGCAAGAACACTGAAGCTTTCTTT	TRBV19	many	TRBJ1-1	TRBD1
CASRPGGPTGNEQFF	TGTGCCAGCAGGCCTGGTGGGCCAACGGGAAATGAGCAGTTCTTC	TRBV12-3/TRBV12-4	NA	TRBJ2-1	NA
CAWSVRAGLGNTIYF	TGTGCCTGGAGTGTCAGGGCAGGTCTTGGAAACACCATATATTTT	TRBV30	few	TRBJ1-3	NA
CSWTSQRVYNEQFF	TGCAGCTGGACTTCCCAGCGGGTGTACAATGAGCAGTTCTTC	TRBV29-1	many	TRBJ2-1	NA
CASSLDRARTDTQYF	TGTGCCAGTAGTCTTGACAGAGCCCGCACAGATACGCAGTATTTT	TRBV19	NA	TRBJ2-3	NA
CASPGRNQETQYF	TGTGCCAGCCCCGGGAGGAACCAAGAGACCCAGTACTTC	TRBV2	few	TRBJ2-5	TRBD2
CASGTGSYEQYF	TGTGCCAGCGGAACGGGATCCTACGAGCAGTACTTC	TRBV6-2/TRBV6-3	few	TRBJ2-7	NA
CSVATGHQNTEAFF	TGCAGCGTAGCTACGGGACATCAGAACACTGAAGCTTTCTTT	TRBV29-1	NA	TRBJ1-1	NA
CASSQDGTGAYNEQFF	TGTGCCAGCAGCCAAGATGGGACGGGAGCCTACAATGAGCAGTTCTTC	TRBV4-2	medium-sized	TRBJ2-1	NA
CASSRTGGLNQPQHF	TGTGCCAGCAGTCGGACAGGGGGTCTTAATCAGCCCCAGCATTTT	TRBV12-3/TRBV12-4	many	TRBJ1-5	TRBD1
CASSQDYTGELFF	TGCGCCAGCAGCCAAGATTACACCGGGGAGCTGTTTTTT	TRBV4-3	medium-sized	TRBJ2-2	NA
CASSARQESTGELFF	TGTGCCAGCAGCGCAAGACAGGAGAGCACCGGGGAGCTGTTTTTT	TRBV9	NA	TRBJ2-2	NA